This is a list of T cell receptor beta chains from one sample in a study of technical replicates of blood from a few donors. The data were produced by immunoSEQ multiplex PCR, yet TCRdb's version contains in-frame clones alone and is incomplete. The table includes tens of thousands of clones, roughly 94% detected once. Sequencing was carried out using T cells isolated from PBMCs. The receptors were gathered from a human donor in good health. The conserved cysteine and the conserved F or W are not part of the CDR3 here. Fields, in order: V gene, clone size, CDR3 protein. The size of a clone is reported for some rows only, either as once, few or many, or as a class for expanded clones.

TRBV5-1,NA,ASSSTGMDSGNTIY
TRBV29-1,NA,SVGGDAGTGGGYGYT
TRBV29-1,NA,SAHTSGPIRAANNEQF
TRBV28,NA,ASSSGGPLFLGYT
TRBV25-1,once,ASSEFGTAETDTQY
TRBV5-8,NA,ASSLRQSSYEQY
TRBV4-1,NA,ASSPRGGGSDRREQY
TRBV2,NA,ASRREPSYEQY
TRBV5-5,NA,ASSLTGSYEQY
TRBV27,NA,ASRPIRREVDTGELF
TRBV5-1,NA,ASSLATLQLSAYNEQF
TRBV7-9,NA,ASSPDRENQPQH
TRBV7-3,NA,ASSSTLTIDRGAF
TRBV6-1,once,ASSAQASYGYT
TRBV6-5,NA,ASSYSIGRSSYEQY
TRBV25-1,NA,GSAKGETQY
TRBV2,NA,ASSEGRTGELF
TRBV30,NA,AWSAGTSLEQY
TRBV7-6,NA,ASSFPDGELEAF
TRBV6-6,NA,ASSIPGEQF
TRBV29-1,NA,SVRASYNEQF
TRBV30,once,AWSVGLAGVTEQF
TRBV18,NA,ASSPGRDTEAF
TRBV6-5,NA,ASSPAGRGLYEQY
TRBV11-3,NA,ASSPSSYNEQF
TRBV27,NA,ASSPLGGRETQY